The clone carrying this T cell receptor beta chain came up once. The sample comes from a study of blood T cell repertoires in COVID-19. Study summary: Sites in the United States, Italy and Spain provided acute and convalescent COVID-19 samples.

All recovered Cohort 3 donors got two negative PCRs, got clearance, or saw symptom resolution. Repertoires were generated with immunoSEQ multiplex PCR, while TCRdb's copy carries only in-frame clones and drops some. Of over 200,000 clones listed, 84% were seen once; the top ten hold 1.8%. Germline values: CDR1 LNHNV, CDR2 YYDKDF (reference sequence). With V trimmed by 0 bases and J by 3 bases, 14 bases remained unmatched. The CDR3 loop spans 19 amino acids. The source is a man between 60 and 75 years old who had recovered from COVID-19. V and J are TRBV15 and TRBJ2-7, with 10 positions matching TRBD1. Sequencing was carried out using PBMCs or T cells enriched from blood (not recorded which). CDR3 sequence reads: CATSRDRGQGVGAVYEQYF. The DNA of the CDR3 is TGTGCCACCAGCAGAGATCGAGGACAGGGGGTGGGTGCCGTCTACGAGCAGTACTTC.